This is a list of T cell receptor beta chains from one sample in a study of Ad26.COV2.S vaccination and SARS-CoV-2 variants. TCRdb keeps only in-frame clones here, not all; method: immunoSEQ multiplex PCR. The sample has roughly 350,000 clones, about nine tenths seen once. Specimen: peripheral blood, collected in a trial of Ad26.COV2.S vaccine versus placebo. These TCRs come from a person aged 18 to 59 who received the Ad26.COV2.S COVID-19 vaccine or a placebo. Each CDR3 is given with its conserved first and last residue. D genes are given only for firm matches. Clone size is not always given. Where it is, it says once, few, many or a class for expanded clones.

DNA	CDR3	J	V	size	D
TGTGCTAGTGGTTTGGTACTTAGCGGCGGCGGGGAGCTGTTTTTT	CASGLVLSGGGELFF	TRBJ2-2	TRBV12-5	NA	NA
TGTGCCAGCAGCTCCGGCAGGGGTCGAAACACTGAAGCTTTCTTT	CASSSGRGRNTEAFF	TRBJ1-1	TRBV6-5	NA	NA
TGTGCCAGCAGTTTTCTTGGGGGGGGCAATCAGCCCCAGCATTTT	CASSFLGGGNQPQHF	TRBJ1-5	TRBV27	NA	NA
TGTGCCAGCAGTGAGGACGTAGGAGCCTCCTACGAGCAGTACTTC	CASSEDVGASYEQYF	TRBJ2-7	TRBV6-1	NA	NA
TGTGCCAGCAGCGTACCCGCCTTAGCACAGGATACGCAGTATTTT	CASSVPALAQDTQYF	TRBJ2-3	TRBV5-4	NA	NA
TGTGCCAGCAGCTTCCGGGACGACTCCTACGAGCAGTACTTC	CASSFRDDSYEQYF	TRBJ2-7	TRBV5-4	NA	NA
TGTGCCAGCAGCGTAGCAGGGGGTGACACTGAAGCTTTCTTT	CASSVAGGDTEAFF	TRBJ1-1	TRBV9	NA	TRBD1
TGTGCCAGCAGCCAAGTCGGGGATACAGATACGCAGTATTTT	CASSQVGDTDTQYF	TRBJ2-3	TRBV3-1/TRBV3-2	once	NA
TGTGCCAGCAGCCAACAGCCAGTCTATGGCTACACCTTC	CASSQQPVYGYTF	TRBJ1-2	TRBV3-1/TRBV3-2	NA	NA
TGTGCCAGCAGTTACGCGGTGTCAGGAAACTATGGCTACACCTTC	CASSYAVSGNYGYTF	TRBJ1-2	TRBV6-2/TRBV6-3	NA	NA
TGTGCCAGCAGCCCAACGGGGGGATCTAATGAAAAACTGTTTTTT	CASSPTGGSNEKLFF	TRBJ1-4	TRBV7-2	NA	NA
TGTGCCACCACCACTAGCGGGGGCCACAATGAGCAGTTCTTC	CATTTSGGHNEQFF	TRBJ2-1	TRBV24-1	NA	TRBD2
TGTGCAAGTCGCCGCTCGAGGGTGTCTAGCACAGATACGCAGTATTTT	CASRRSRVSSTDTQYF	TRBJ2-3	TRBV12-2	NA	NA
TGTGCCAGTAGTCCCAGGGGCCAGTACAATCCAGGCGAGCAGTACTTC	CASSPRGQYNPGEQYF	TRBJ2-7	TRBV19	few	NA
TGTGCCAGCAGCTTGGCACGGAGCAATCAGCCCCAGCATTTT	CASSLARSNQPQHF	TRBJ1-5	TRBV5-8	once	NA
TGTGCCAGCAGCCGGGACCACAATCAGCCCCAGCATTTT	CASSRDHNQPQHF	TRBJ1-5	TRBV2	few	NA
TGTGCCAGCAGTTTCCCTAGCTCCTACGAGCAGTACTTC	CASSFPSSYEQYF	TRBJ2-7	TRBV27	NA	NA
TGTGCCAGCAGTACTCTGGGGGGCTACACCTTC	CASSTLGGYTF	TRBJ1-2	TRBV12-3/TRBV12-4	NA	NA
TGTGCCAGCAGCCGAGGACAGAACCCTAATGAAAAACTGTTTTTT	CASSRGQNPNEKLFF	TRBJ1-4	TRBV6-6	NA	NA
TGTGCCAGCAGCTCGCGGACAGGGGGTATACAAGCGACTAATGAAAAACTGTTTTTT	CASSSRTGGIQATNEKLFF	TRBJ1-4	TRBV7-9	NA	TRBD1
TGTGCCAGCAGCGTAACCCGCAGGGCCCCGACTATCGACTACACCTTC	CASSVTRRAPTIDYTF	TRBJ1-2	TRBV13	NA	NA
TGTGCCAGCAGTTACTGGGCGAATTATGGCTACACCTTC	CASSYWANYGYTF	TRBJ1-2	TRBV6-2/TRBV6-3	NA	NA
TGTGCCAGCAGCGTAGCCTGGCAGGGGGGCTACAATGAGCAGTTCTTC	CASSVAWQGGYNEQFF	TRBJ2-1	TRBV9	NA	NA
TGTGCCAGCAGCCCGAGAATGCGAGCGAATGAGCAGTTCTTC	CASSPRMRANEQFF	TRBJ2-1	TRBV7-2	NA	NA
TGTGCCATCAGAGCAGCGGGGGGAACAGATACGCAGTATTTT	CAIRAAGGTDTQYF	TRBJ2-3	TRBV10-3	NA	TRBD2
TGTGCCCAAAAACAGGGGGCGCAAACTGAAGCTTTCTTT	CAQKQGAQTEAFF	TRBJ1-1	TRBV2	few	TRBD1